A single sample gave rise to the 11 T cell receptor beta chains below, sequenced in a study of CD4 T cell repertoires in COVID-19. Sequencing was done directly on freshly isolated, uncultured memory T cells. Clones were sequenced by immunoSEQ multiplex PCR, and TCRdb holds only the in-frame ones, with some missing. The repertoire includes 20,000 to 30,000 clones, about 94% of them detected once, and more than 0.55% sits in the top ten. Sequences were derived from circulating follicular helper CD4+ T cells (cTfh) from blood, sampled before the COVID-19 pandemic. Receptors were obtained from a human donor who had COVID-19.

The chain employs TRBV28 and TRBJ2-5, with a possible D match to TRBD2 (7 bases). The CDR3 length is 14 residues. The ends were cut back, 4 bases at V and 2 bases at J, with 11 bases in the middle. Germline V lookup: CDR1 MDHEN, CDR2 SYDVKM. The CDR3 DNA follows: TGTGCCAGCAGTTCGAGCGGGACACAAGAGACCCAGTACTTC. As protein: CASSSSGTQETQYF.

This chain uses TRBV9 with TRBJ2-1; D call uncertain. The CDR3 runs to 11 residues. Germline-derived CDR1 and CDR2 are SGDLS and YYNGEE. V lost 4 bases to trimming and J lost 8 bases, with 7 bases between them. The CDR3 sequence is CASSPTYEQFF. As DNA, the CDR3 is TGTGCCAGCAGCCCCACTTATGAGCAGTTCTTC.

This chain connects TRBV10-3 to TRBJ1-2; TRBD1 agrees at 8 bases. Trimming removed 6 bases from V and 7 bases from J; junction bases left unmatched: 7. The length of the CDR3 is 13 residues. From germline, CDR1 is ENHRY and CDR2 SYGVKD. The CDR3 DNA is TGTGCCATCAGCACCCCAGGGGGCCTTGGCTACACCTTC. Protein product: CAISTPGGLGYTF.

J is TRBJ2-2 and V is TRBV27; D is unresolved. V lost 5 bases and J 0 bases, leaving 10 bases between the germline ends. Per the germline V gene, CDR1 is MNHEY and CDR2 is SMNVEV (reference sequence). The CDR3 contains 15 residues. The CDR3 DNA is TGTGCCAGCAGTCCCCAGTTCGCGAACACCGGGGAGCTGTTTTTT. It specifies CASSPQFANTGELFF.

The rearrangement joins TRBV7-2 to TRBJ1-1, with 11 bases lining up with TRBD1. The trim removed 1 base at V and 4 bases at J, leaving 14 bases unmatched. Germline assignment: CDR1 SGHTA and CDR2 FQGNSA. The CDR3 is 19 residues long. The CDR3 DNA is TGTGCCAGCAGCTTAGGGCCGGACAGGGGGCGCGGGTCGGGCACTGAAGCTTTCTTT. Encoded protein: CASSLGPDRGRGSGTEAFF.

The CDR3 loop is CASNGVDTEAFF. Here the CDR3 DNA reads TGTGCCAGCAACGGGGTGGACACTGAAGCTTTCTTT. The chain links TRBV19 to TRBJ1-1; unclear D gene. V lost 9 bases and J lost 3, with 11 bases in between. The CDR3 spans 12 residues. Per the germline V gene, CDR1 is LNHDA and CDR2 is SQIVND (reference sequence).

The chain combines TRBV7-6 with TRBJ1-1, with TRBD1 matching over 8 bases. Germline V gene lookup returns CDR1 SGHVS and CDR2 FNYEAQ. There are 14 residues in the CDR3. J lost 6 bases, V lost 5 bases, and 8 bases had no gene match. The chain's CDR3 is CASSLNRGGAEAFF. The CDR3 coding sequence is TGTGCCAGCAGCCTGAACAGGGGGGGGGCTGAAGCTTTCTTT.

This clone has just a few counts. The chain recombines TRBV5-1 with TRBJ1-3; D not certain. Looked up from germline, CDR1 is SGHRS and CDR2 is YFSETQ. V was clipped by 0 bases and J by 2 bases, with 9 bases between them. CDR3 length equals 15 residues. The CDR3 is CASSLDSQAGNTIYF. CDR3 coding DNA: TGCGCCAGCAGCTTGGATTCCCAGGCTGGAAACACCATATATTTT.

Here the CDR3 reads CASSSNTGSGETQYF. In DNA, the CDR3 is TGCGCCAGCAGCTCTAACACAGGGAGCGGAGAGACCCAGTACTTC. The chain recombines TRBV5-1 with TRBJ2-5, with TRBD1 as a possible D gene (6 bases). The CDR3 loop spans 15 amino acids. Germline loops: CDR1 SGHRS, CDR2 YFSETQ. Trimming cost V 3 bases and J 4 bases, with 16 bases left between them.

This clone occurred a few times. The genes are TRBV10-2 and TRBJ1-5; D is unclear. Trimming removed 5 bases at V and 2 bases at J, with 7 bases between. CDR1 and CDR2 from the germline V gene are WSHSY and SAAADI. This CDR3 has 13 amino acids. This chain's CDR3 is CASSSTGNQPQHF. The CDR3 region has the DNA TGCGCCAGCAGTAGTACAGGCAATCAGCCCCAGCATTTT.

The chain recombines TRBV6-4 with TRBJ2-1; no reliable D call. The CDR3 is 12 amino acids. CDR1 and CDR2 from the germline V gene are MRHNA and SNTAGT. The V end lost 2 bases, the J end lost 8 bases, and 7 bases lay between the germline ends. The chain's CDR3 is CASSDKLDEQFF. In DNA, the CDR3 is TGTGCCAGCAGTGACAAGTTAGATGAGCAGTTCTTC.